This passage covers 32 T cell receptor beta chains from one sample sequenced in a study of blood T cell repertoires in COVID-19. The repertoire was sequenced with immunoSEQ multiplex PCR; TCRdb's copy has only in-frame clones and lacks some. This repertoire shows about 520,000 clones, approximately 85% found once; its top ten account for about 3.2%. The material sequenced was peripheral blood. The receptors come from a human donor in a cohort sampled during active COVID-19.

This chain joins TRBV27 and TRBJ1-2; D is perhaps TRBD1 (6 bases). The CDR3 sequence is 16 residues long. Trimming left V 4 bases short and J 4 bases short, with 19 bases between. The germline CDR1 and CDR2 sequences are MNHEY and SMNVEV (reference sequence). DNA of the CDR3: TGTGCCAGCAGTTCCGTACAGGGCGCCTCCCTCTATGGCTACACCTTC. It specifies CASSSVQGASLYGYTF.

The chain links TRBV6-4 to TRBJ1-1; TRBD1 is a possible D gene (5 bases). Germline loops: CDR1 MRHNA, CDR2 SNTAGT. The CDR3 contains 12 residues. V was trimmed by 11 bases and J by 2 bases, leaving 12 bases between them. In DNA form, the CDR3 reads TGTGCCGTTTGGGGGGAAAACACTGAAGCTTTCTTT. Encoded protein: CAVWGENTEAFF.

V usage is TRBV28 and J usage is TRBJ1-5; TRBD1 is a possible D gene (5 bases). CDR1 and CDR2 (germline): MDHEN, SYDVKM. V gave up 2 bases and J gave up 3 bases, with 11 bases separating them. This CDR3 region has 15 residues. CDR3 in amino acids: CASSLGQGFNQPQHF. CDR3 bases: TGTGCCAGCAGTTTAGGGCAGGGCTTCAATCAGCCCCAGCATTTT.

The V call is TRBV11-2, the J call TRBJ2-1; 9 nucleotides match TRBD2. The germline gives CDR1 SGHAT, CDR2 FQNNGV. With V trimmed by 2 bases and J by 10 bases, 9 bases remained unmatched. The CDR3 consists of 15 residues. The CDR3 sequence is CASSLIASGVGEQFF. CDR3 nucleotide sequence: TGTGCCAGCAGCTTAATAGCTAGCGGGGTGGGCGAGCAGTTCTTC.

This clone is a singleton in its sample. DNA for the CDR3: TGTGCCAGCACCCCGGGACAAGGGAACACTGAAGCTTTCTTT. It encodes CASTPGQGNTEAFF. The chain links TRBV7-3 to TRBJ1-1, with D tentatively TRBD1 (6 bases). V lost 7 bases to trimming and J lost 1 base, with 13 bases between them. The V gene's germline CDR1 is SGHTA and CDR2 FQGTGA. The CDR3 is 14 residues long.

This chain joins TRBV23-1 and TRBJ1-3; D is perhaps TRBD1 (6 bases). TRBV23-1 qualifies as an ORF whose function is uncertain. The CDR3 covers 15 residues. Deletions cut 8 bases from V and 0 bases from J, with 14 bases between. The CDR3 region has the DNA TGCGCCAGCCCTCCGGGACAACGCTCTGGAAACACCATATATTTT. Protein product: CASPPGQRSGNTIYF.

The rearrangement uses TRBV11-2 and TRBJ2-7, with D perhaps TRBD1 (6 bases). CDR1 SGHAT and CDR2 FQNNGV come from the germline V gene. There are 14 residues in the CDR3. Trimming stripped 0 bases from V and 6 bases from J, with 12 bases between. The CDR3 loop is CASSLDPGVGEQYF. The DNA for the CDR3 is TGTGCCAGCAGCTTAGATCCAGGGGTGGGCGAGCAGTACTTC. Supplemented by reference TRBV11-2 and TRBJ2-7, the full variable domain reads EAGVAQSPRYKIIEKRQSVAFWCNPISGHATLYWYQQILGQGPKLLIQFQNNGVVDDSQLPKDRFSAERLKGVDSTLKIQPAKLEDSAVYLCASSLDPGVGEQYFGPGTRLTVT.

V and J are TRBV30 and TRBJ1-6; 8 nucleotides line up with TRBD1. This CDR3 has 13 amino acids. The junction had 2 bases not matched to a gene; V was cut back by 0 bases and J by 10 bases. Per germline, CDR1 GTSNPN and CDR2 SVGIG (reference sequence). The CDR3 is CAWSVDRDSPLHF. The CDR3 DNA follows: TGTGCCTGGAGTGTGGACAGGGACTCACCCCTCCACTTT.

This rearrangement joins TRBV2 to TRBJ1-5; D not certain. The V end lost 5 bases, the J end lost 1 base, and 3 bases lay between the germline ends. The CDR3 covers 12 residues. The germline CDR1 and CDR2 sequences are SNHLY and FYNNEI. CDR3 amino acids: CASSISNQPQHF. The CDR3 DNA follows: TGTGCCAGCAGTATAAGCAATCAGCCCCAGCATTTT.

This CDR3 reads CASSQPYGVGGNEQFF. The CDR3 DNA follows: TGTGCCAGCAGCCAACCCTACGGGGTAGGTGGCAATGAGCAGTTCTTC. This chain joins TRBV3-1 (or the pseudogene TRBV3-2) and TRBJ2-1; maybe TRBD2 (5 bases). Germline loops: CDR1 LGHDT, CDR2 YNNKEL (reference sequence). This CDR3 comprises 16 residues. Between the trimmed V and J ends, which lost 2 bases and 6 bases, there was a span of 17 bases.

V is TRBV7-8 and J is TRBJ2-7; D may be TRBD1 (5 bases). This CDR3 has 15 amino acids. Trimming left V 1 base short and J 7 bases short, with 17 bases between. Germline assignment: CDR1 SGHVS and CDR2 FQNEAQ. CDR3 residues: CASSLGSSRVGEQYF. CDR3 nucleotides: TGTGCCAGCAGCTTAGGATCCTCCAGGGTAGGGGAGCAGTACTTC.

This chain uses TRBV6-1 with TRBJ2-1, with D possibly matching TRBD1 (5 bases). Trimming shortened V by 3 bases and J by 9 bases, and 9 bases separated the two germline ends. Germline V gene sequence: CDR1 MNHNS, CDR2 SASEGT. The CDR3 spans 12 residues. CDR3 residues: CASSDRVSEQFF. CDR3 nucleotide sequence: TGTGCCAGCAGTGACAGGGTCAGTGAGCAGTTCTTC.

DNA of the CDR3: TGTGCCAGCAGTACGCGGGGTGGGTTTGTGAACACTGAAGCTTTCTTT. Its translation: CASSTRGGFVNTEAFF. The chain links TRBV27 to TRBJ1-1; unclear D gene. CDR3 length equals 16 residues. Germline V gene data show CDR1 as MNHEY and CDR2 as SMNVEV (reference sequence). The ends were cut back, 5 bases at V and 0 bases at J, with 16 bases in the middle.

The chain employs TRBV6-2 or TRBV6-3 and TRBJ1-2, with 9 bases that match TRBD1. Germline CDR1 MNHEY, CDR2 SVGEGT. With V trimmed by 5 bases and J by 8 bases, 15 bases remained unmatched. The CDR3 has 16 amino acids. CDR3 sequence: CASSRGTGTSVYGYTF. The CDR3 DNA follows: TGTGCCAGCAGTAGAGGGACAGGGACCTCGGTCTACGGCTACACCTTC.

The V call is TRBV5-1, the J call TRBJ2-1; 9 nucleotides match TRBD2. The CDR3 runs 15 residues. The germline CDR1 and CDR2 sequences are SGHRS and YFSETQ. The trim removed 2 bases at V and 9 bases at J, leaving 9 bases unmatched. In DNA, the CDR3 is TGCGCCAGCAGCTTCGTGGTAGCGGGAGAGAGTGAGCAGTTCTTC. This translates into CASSFVVAGESEQFF.

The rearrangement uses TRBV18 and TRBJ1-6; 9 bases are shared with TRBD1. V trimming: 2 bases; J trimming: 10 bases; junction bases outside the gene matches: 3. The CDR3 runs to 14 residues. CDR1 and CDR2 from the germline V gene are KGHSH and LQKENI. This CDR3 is CASSPDRGNSPLHF. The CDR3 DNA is TGTGCCAGCTCACCAGACAGGGGGAACTCACCCCTCCACTTT.

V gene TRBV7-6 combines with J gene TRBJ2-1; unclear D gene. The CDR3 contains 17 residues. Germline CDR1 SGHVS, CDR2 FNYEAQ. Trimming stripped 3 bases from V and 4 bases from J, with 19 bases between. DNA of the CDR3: TGTGCCAGCAGCTTCTCTATGGGCGACCCAACTTACAATGAGCAGTTCTTC. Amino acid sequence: CASSFSMGDPTYNEQFF.

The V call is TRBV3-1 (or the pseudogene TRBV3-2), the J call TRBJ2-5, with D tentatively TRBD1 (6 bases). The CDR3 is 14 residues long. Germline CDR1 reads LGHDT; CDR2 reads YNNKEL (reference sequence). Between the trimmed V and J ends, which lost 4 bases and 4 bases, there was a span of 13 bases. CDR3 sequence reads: CASSRLEGVETQYF. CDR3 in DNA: TGTGCCAGCAGCCGTTTAGAGGGGGTAGAGACCCAGTACTTC.

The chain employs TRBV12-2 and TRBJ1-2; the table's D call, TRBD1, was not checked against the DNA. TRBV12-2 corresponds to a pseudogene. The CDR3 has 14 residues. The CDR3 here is CASRPGSRNYGYTF. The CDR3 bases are TGTGCAAGTCGCCCAGGGTCTCGGAACTATGGCTACACCTTC.

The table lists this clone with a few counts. CDR3 coding DNA: TGCGCCAGCAGCTACTCGGGGGTAAGAGAGACCCAGTACTTC. The encoded protein is CASSYSGVRETQYF. The chain employs TRBV4-1 and TRBJ2-5; maybe TRBD2 (6 bases). CDR3 length equals 14 residues. Germline V CDR1 and CDR2: MGHRA, YSYEKL. Trimming shortened V by 5 bases and J by 4 bases, and 14 bases separated the two germline ends.

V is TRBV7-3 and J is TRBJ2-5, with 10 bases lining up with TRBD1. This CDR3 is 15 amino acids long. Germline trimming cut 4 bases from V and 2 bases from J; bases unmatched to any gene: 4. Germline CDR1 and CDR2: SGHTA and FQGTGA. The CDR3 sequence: CASSSPGQGQETQYF. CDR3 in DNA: TGTGCCAGCAGCTCACCGGGACAGGGGCAAGAGACCCAGTACTTC.

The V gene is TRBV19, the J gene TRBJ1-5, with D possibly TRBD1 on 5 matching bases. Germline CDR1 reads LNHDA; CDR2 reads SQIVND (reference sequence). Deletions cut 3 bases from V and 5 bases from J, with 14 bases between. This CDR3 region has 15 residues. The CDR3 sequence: CASSITGPNHQPQHF. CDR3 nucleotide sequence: TGTGCCAGTAGTATTACAGGTCCGAACCATCAGCCCCAGCATTTT.

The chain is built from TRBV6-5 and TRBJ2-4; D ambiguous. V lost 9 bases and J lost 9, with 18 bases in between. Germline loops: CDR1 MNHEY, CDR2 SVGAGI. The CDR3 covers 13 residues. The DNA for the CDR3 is TGTGCCAGTTCCAATGACGGGTCCAGCATTCAGTACTTC. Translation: CASSNDGSSIQYF.

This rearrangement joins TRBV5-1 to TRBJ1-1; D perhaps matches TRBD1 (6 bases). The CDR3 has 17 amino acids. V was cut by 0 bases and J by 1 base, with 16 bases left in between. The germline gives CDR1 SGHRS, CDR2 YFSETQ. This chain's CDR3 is CASSLASIAQGNTEAFF. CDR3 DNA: TGCGCCAGCAGCTTGGCCTCTATAGCACAGGGGAACACTGAAGCTTTCTTT. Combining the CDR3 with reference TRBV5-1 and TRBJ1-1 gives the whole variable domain KAGVTQTPRYLIKTRGQQVTLSCSPISGHRSVSWYQQTPGQGLQFLFEYFSETQRNKGNFPGRFSGRQFSNSRSEMNVSTLELGDSALYLCASSLASIAQGNTEAFFGQGTRLTVV.

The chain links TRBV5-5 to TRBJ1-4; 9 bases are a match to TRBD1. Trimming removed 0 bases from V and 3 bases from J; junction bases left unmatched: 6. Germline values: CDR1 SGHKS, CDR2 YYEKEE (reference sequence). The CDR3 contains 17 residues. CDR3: CASSLGLQGAPNEKLFF. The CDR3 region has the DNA TGTGCCAGCAGCTTGGGGTTACAGGGGGCACCTAATGAAAAACTGTTTTTT.

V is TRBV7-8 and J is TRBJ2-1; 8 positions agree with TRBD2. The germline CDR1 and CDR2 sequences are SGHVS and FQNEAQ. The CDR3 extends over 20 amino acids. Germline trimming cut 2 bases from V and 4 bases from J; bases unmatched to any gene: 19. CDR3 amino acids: CASSLSRWTSLLRGYNEQFF. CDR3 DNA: TGTGCCAGCAGCTTAAGTCGTTGGACTAGCCTTCTCCGGGGATACAATGAGCAGTTCTTC.

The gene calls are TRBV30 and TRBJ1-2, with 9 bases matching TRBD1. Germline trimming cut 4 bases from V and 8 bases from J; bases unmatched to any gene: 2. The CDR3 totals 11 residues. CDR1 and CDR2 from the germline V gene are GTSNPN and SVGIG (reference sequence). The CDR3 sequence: CAWTGTGGYTF. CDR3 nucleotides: TGTGCCTGGACCGGGACAGGGGGCTACACCTTC.

In nucleotides, the CDR3 is TGCGCCAGCAGCCAGGGGTTGCTAGCGGGAGGCTCCAATGAGCAGTTCTTC. Protein sequence: CASSQGLLAGGSNEQFF. The J gene is TRBJ2-1, the V gene TRBV4-1; 11 nucleotides agree with TRBD2. The junction had 10 bases not matched to a gene; V was cut back by 3 bases and J by 6 bases. Germline CDR1 is MGHRA and CDR2 is YSYEKL. The CDR3 runs to 17 residues.

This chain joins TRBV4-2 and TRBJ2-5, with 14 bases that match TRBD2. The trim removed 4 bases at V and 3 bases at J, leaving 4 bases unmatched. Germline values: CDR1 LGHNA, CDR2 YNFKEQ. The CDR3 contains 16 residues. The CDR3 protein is CASSLGTSGSEETQYF. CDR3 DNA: TGTGCCAGCAGCCTGGGGACTAGCGGGAGCGAAGAGACCCAGTACTTC.

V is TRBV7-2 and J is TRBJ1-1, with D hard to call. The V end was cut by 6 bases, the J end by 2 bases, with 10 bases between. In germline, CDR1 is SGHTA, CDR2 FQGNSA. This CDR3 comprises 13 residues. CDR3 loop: CASRIQINTEAFF. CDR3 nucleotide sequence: TGTGCCAGCAGAATACAGATAAACACTGAAGCTTTCTTT. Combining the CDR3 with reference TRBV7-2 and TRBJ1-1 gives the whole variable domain GAGVSQSPSNKVTEKGKDVELRCDPISGHTALYWYRQSLGQGLEFLIYFQGNSAPDKSGLPSDRFSAERTGGSVSTLTIQRTQQEDSAVYLCASRIQINTEAFFGQGTRLTVV.

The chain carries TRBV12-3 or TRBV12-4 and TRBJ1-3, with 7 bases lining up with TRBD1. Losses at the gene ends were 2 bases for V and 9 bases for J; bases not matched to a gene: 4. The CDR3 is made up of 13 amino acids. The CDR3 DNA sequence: TGTGCCAGCAGTTTAAGACAGGGAGGCACCATATATTTT. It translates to CASSLRQGGTIYF.

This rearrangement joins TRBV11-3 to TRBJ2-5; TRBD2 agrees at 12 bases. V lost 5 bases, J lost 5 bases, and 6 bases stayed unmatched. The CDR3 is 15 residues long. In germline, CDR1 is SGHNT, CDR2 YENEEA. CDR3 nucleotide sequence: TGTGCCAGCAGCCCACGGACTAGCGGGACGGAGACCCAGTACTTC. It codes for CASSPRTSGTETQYF.